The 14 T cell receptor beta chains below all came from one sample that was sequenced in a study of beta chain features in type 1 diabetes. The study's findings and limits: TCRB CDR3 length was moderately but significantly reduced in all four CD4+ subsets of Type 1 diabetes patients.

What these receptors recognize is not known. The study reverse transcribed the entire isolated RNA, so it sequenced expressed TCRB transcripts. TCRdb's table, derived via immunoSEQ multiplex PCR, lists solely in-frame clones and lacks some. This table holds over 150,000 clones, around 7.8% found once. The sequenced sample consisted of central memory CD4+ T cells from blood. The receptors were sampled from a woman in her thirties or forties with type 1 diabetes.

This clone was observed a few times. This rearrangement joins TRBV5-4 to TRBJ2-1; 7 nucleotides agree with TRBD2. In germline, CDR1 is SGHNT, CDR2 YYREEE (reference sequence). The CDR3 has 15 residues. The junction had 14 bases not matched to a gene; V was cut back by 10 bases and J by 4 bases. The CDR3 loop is CAFWEGLKDYNEQFF. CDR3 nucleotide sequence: TGTGCCTTCTGGGAGGGCCTGAAGGATTACAATGAGCAGTTCTTC. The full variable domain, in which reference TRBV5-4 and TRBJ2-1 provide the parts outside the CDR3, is ETGVTQSPTHLIKTRGQQVTLRCSSQSGHNTVSWYQQALGQGPQFIFQYYREEENGRGNFPPRFSGLQFPNYSSELNVNALELDDSALYLCAFWEGLKDYNEQFFGPGTRLTVL.

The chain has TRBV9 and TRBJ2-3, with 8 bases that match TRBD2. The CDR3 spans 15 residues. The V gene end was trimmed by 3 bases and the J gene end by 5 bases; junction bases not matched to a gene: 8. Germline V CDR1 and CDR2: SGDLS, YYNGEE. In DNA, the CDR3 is TGTGCCAGCAGCGACCTCTCGGCGGGGGGAGATACGCAGTATTTT. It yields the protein CASSDLSAGGDTQYF.

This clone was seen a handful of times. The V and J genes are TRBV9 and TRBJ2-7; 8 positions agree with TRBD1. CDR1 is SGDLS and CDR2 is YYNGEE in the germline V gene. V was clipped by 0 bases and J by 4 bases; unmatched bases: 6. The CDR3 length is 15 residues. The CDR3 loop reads CASSVGAGGNYEQYF. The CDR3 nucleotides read TGTGCCAGCAGCGTAGGGGCAGGGGGCAATTACGAGCAGTACTTC.

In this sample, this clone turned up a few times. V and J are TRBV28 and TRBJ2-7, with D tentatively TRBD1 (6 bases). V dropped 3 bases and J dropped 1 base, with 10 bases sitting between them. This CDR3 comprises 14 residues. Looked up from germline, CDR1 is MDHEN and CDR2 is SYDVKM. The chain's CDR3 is CASSLPDRSYEQYF. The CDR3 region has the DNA TGTGCCAGCAGTTTGCCCGACAGGTCCTACGAGCAGTACTTC.

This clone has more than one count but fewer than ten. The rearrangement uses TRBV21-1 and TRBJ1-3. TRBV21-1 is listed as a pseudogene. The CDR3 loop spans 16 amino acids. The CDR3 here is CASSKDSGSRRNTIYF. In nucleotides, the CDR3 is TGTGCCAGCAGCAAAGATTCGGGATCGAGGAGAAACACCATATATTTT.

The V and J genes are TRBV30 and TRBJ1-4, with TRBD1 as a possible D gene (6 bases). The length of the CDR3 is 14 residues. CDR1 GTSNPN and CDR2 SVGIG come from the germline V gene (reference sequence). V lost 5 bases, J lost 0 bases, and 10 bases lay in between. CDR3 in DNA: TGTGCCTGGCGAGGGGGAGCAACTAATGAAAAACTGTTTTTT. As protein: CAWRGGATNEKLFF.

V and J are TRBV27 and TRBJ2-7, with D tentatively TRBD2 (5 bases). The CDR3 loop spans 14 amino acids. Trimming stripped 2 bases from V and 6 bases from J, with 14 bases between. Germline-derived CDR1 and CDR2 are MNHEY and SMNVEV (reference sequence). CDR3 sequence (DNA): TGTGCCAGCAGTTTACTGGACTCCCGTGGCGAGCAGTACTTC. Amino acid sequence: CASSLLDSRGEQYF.

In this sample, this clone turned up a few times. DNA for the CDR3: TGTGCCAGCTCACCGCGACAAGTGAACACTGAAGCTTTCTTT. Amino acids: CASSPRQVNTEAFF. The gene calls are TRBV18 and TRBJ1-1; D gene uncertain. V was cut by 3 bases and J by 0 bases, with 8 bases left in between. Germline CDR1 and CDR2: KGHSH and LQKENI. CDR3 size: 14 residues.

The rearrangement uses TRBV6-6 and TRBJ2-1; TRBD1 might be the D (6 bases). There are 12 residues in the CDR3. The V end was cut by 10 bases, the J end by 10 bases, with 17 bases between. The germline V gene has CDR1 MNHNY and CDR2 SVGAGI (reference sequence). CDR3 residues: CANSDSAGEQFF. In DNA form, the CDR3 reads TGTGCCAATTCGGACAGCGCCGGCGAGCAGTTCTTC.

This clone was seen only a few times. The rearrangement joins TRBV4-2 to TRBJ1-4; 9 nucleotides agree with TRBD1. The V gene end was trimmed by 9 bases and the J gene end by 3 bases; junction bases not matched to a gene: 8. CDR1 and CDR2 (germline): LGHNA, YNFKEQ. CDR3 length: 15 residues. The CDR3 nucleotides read TGTGCCAGTAGTACAGGGGGCGAGGCTAATGAAAAACTGTTTTTT. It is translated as CASSTGGEANEKLFF.

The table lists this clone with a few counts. CDR3 amino acids: CASSQAGRITDTQYF. The CDR3 DNA reads as TGCGCCAGCAGCCAGGCGGGCCGGATCACAGATACGCAGTATTTT. The chain combines TRBV4-1 with TRBJ2-3; the D gene is possibly TRBD2 (5 bases). CDR1 is MGHRA and CDR2 is YSYEKL in the germline V gene. V lost 3 bases and J lost 2, with 12 bases in between. CDR3 length: 15 residues.

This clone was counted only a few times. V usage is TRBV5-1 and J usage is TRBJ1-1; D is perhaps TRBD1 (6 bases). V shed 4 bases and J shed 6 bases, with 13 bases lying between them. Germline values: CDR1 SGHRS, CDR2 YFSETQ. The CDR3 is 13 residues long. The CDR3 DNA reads TGCGCCAGCAGCCTAAACAGGGAGTCTGAAGCTTTCTTT. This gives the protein CASSLNRESEAFF.

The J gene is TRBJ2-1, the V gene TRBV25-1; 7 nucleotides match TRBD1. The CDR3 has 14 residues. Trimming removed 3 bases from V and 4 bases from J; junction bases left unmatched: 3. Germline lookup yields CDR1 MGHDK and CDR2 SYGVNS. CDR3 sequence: CASSDSGQYNEQFF. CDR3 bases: TGTGCCAGCAGTGATTCGGGACAGTACAATGAGCAGTTCTTC. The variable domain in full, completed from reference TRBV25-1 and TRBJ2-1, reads EADIYQTPRYLVIGTGKKITLECSQTMGHDKMYWYQQDPGMELHLIHYSYGVNSTEKGDLSSESTVSRIRTEHFPLTLESARPSHTSQYLCASSDSGQYNEQFFGPGTRLTVL.

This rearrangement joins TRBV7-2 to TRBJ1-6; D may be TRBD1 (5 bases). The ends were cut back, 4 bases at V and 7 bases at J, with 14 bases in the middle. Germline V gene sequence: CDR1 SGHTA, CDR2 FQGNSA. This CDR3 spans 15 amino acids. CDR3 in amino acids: CASSSPGSWNSPLHF. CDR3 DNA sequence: TGTGCCAGCAGCTCGCCAGGGTCTTGGAATTCACCCCTCCACTTT.